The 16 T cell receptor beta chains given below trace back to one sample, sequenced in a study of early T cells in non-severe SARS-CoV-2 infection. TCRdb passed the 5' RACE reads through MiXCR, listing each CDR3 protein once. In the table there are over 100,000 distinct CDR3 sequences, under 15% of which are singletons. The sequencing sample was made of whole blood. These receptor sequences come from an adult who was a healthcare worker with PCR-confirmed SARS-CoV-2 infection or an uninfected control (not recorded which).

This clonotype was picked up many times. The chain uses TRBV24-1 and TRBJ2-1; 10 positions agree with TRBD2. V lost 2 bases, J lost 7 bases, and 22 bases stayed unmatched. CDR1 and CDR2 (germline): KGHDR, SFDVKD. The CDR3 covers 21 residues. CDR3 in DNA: TGTGCCACCAGTGATTCTACCGGGACTCCGACCTGGACTAGCGGATATAATGAGCAGTTCTTC. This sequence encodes CATSDSTGTPTWTSGYNEQFF.

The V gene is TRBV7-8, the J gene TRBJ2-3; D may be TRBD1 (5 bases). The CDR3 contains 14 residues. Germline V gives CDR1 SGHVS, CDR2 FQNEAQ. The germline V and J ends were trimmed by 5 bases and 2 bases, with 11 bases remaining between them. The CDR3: CASSRDRTTDTQYF. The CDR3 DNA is TGTGCCAGCAGCCGTGACAGAACCACAGATACGCAGTATTTT.

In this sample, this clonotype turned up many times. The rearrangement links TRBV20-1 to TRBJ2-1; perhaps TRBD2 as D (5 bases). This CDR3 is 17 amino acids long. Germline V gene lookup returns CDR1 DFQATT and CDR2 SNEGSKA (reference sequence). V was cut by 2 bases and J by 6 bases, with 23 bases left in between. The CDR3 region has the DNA TGCAGTGCTAGATTGTTCGGGGATGGGAGTGTCGGCAATGAGCAGTTCTTC. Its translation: CSARLFGDGSVGNEQFF.

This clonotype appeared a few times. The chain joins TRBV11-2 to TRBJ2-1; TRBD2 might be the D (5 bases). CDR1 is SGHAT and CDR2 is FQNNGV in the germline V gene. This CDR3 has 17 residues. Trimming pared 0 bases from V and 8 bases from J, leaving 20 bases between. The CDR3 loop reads CASSLDFGPLAVDEQFF. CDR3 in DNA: TGTGCCAGCAGCTTAGATTTTGGGCCGCTAGCCGTCGATGAGCAGTTCTTC.

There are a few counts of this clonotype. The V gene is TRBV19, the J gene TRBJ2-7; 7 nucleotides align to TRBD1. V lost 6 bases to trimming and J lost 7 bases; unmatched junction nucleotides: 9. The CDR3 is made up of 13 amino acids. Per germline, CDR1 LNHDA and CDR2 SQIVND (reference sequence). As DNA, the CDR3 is TGTGCCAGTAGCCCCGACAGGGCGCAGGAGCAGTACTTC. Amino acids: CASSPDRAQEQYF.

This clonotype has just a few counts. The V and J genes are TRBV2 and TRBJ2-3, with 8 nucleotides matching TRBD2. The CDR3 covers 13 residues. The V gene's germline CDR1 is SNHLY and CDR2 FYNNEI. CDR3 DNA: TGTGGTGTGAGAGCGGGAGGCACAGATACGCAGTATTTT. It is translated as CGVRAGGTDTQYF.

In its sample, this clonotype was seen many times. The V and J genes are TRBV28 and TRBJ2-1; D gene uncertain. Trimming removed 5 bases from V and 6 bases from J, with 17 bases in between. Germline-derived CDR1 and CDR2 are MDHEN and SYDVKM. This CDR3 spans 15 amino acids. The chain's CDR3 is CASSLPVGFGNEQFF. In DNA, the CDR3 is TGTGCCAGCAGTCTCCCGGTGGGTTTCGGCAATGAGCAGTTCTTC.

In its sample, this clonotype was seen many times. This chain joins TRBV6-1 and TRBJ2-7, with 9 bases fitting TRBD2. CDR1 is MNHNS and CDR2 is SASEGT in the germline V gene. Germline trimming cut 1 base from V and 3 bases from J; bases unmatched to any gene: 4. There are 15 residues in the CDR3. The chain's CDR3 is CASSEENSGSYEQYF. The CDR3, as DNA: TGTGCCAGCAGTGAAGAGAATAGCGGGAGCTACGAGCAGTACTTC.

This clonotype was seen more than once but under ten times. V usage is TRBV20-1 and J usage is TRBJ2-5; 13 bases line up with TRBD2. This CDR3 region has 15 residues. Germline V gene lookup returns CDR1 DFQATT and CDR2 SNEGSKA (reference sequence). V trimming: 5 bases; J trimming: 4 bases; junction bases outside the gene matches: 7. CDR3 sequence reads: CSALRTSGSAETQYF. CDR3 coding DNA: TGCAGTGCTCTCCGGACTAGCGGGAGTGCAGAGACCCAGTACTTC.

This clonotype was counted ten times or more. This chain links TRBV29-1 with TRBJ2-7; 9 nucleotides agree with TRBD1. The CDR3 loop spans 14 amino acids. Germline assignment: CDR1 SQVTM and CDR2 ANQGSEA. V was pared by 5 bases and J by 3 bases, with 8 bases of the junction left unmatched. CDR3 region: CSVSGTGKGYEQYF. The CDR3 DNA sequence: TGCAGCGTTAGTGGGACAGGGAAGGGCTACGAGCAGTACTTC.

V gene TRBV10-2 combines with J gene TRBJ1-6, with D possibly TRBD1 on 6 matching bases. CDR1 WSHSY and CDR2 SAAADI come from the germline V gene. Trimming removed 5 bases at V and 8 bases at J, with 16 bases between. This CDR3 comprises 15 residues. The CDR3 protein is CASSPDGQSHSPLHF. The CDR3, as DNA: TGCGCCAGCAGTCCCGACGGACAGTCGCATTCACCCCTCCACTTT.

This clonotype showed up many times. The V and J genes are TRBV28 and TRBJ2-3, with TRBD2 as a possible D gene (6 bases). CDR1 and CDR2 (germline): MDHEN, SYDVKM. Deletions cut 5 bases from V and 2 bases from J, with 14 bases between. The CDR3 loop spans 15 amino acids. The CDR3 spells CASSPGTGDTDTQYF. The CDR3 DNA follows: TGTGCCAGCAGTCCCGGGACTGGAGACACAGATACGCAGTATTTT.

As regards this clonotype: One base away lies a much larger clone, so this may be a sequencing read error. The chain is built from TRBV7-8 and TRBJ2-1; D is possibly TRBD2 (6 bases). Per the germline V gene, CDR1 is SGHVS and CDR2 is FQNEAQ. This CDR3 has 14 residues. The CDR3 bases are TGTGTCAGCAGCCCATCCGGGACTTCTAATGAGCAGTTCTTC. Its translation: CVSSPSGTSNEQFF.

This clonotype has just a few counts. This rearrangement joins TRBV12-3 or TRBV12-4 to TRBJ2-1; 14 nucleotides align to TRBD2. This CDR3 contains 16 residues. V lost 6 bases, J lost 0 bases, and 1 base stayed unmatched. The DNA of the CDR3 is TGTGCCAGCAGGGGGACTAGCGGGAGCTCCTACAATGAGCAGTTCTTC. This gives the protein CASRGTSGSSYNEQFF.

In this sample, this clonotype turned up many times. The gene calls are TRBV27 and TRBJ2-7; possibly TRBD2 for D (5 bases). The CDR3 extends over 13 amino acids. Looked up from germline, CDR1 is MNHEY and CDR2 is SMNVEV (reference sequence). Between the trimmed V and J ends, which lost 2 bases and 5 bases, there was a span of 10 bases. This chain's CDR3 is CASSLGVGDEQYF. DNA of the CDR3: TGTGCCAGCAGTTTAGGAGTCGGGGACGAGCAGTACTTC.

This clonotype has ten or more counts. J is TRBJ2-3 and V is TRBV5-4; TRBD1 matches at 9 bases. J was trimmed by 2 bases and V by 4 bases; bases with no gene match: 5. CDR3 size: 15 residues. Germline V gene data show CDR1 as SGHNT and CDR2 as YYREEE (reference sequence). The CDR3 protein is CASSQGTGPTDTQYF. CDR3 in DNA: TGTGCCAGCAGCCAAGGGACAGGGCCCACAGATACGCAGTATTTT.